Listed here are 21 T cell receptor beta chains from one sample, sequenced in a study of blood T cell repertoires in COVID-19. Data came from immunoSEQ multiplex PCR; TCRdb stores just in-frame clones and leaves some out. The profile shows about 230,000 clones, roughly 83% of them singletons. The sample comprised peripheral blood. The receptor set was obtained from a woman aged 45 to 65 with acute or convalescent COVID-19.

The V call is TRBV27, the J call TRBJ1-5, with a possible D match to TRBD1 (6 bases). The CDR3 is made up of 15 amino acids. Germline V CDR1 and CDR2: MNHEY, SMNVEV (reference sequence). V was shortened by 6 bases and J by 6 bases, with 18 bases between the two germline ends. Here the CDR3 DNA reads TGTGCCAGCAGGACCACAGGGTCGATTGGTCAGCCCCAGCATTTT. Its protein is CASRTTGSIGQPQHF.

The table lists this clone with a count of one. This chain uses TRBV28 with TRBJ2-7, with D unresolved. The germline V gene encodes CDR1 MDHEN and CDR2 SYDVKM. The CDR3 covers 17 residues. V was clipped by 4 bases and J by 1 base, with 20 bases between them. CDR3 protein: CASSYHFLAERSYEQYF. CDR3 coding DNA: TGTGCCAGCAGTTACCACTTCCTGGCGGAAAGGTCCTACGAGCAGTACTTC.

The rearrangement links TRBV6-5 to TRBJ2-3, with unresolved D. Deletions cut 0 bases from V and 6 bases from J, with 10 bases between. Germline V gives CDR1 MNHEY, CDR2 SVGAGI. The length of the CDR3 is 14 residues. The CDR3 is CASSYSSKSDTQYF. The CDR3 region has the DNA TGTGCCAGCAGTTACTCGAGCAAGTCCGATACGCAGTATTTT.

The genes are TRBV27 and TRBJ2-1; no definite D call. This CDR3 is 14 amino acids long. V dropped 4 bases and J dropped 2 bases, with 9 bases sitting between them. Germline CDR1 reads MNHEY; CDR2 reads SMNVEV (reference sequence). In DNA form, the CDR3 reads TGTGCCAGCAGTTATTACAGCCCCTACAATGAGCAGTTCTTC. This codes for CASSYYSPYNEQFF.

The chain uses TRBV5-4 and TRBJ1-1; perhaps TRBD1 as D (6 bases). The germline V gene encodes CDR1 SGHNT and CDR2 YYREEE (reference sequence). The length of the CDR3 is 12 residues. V gave up 3 bases and J gave up 6 bases, with 9 bases separating them. CDR3 loop: CASSSRTAEAFF. In DNA form, the CDR3 reads TGTGCCAGCAGCTCCCGGACAGCTGAAGCTTTCTTT.

This clone was seen only a few times. This chain connects TRBV27 to TRBJ2-7, with a tentative D call TRBD1 (5 bases). V lost 6 bases and J lost 6, with 15 bases in between. Germline values: CDR1 MNHEY, CDR2 SMNVEV (reference sequence). The CDR3 runs to 13 residues. In DNA, the CDR3 is TGTGCCAGCAGGGACGGACACCTCTCCGAGCAGTACTTC. Translated: CASRDGHLSEQYF.

The chain joins TRBV9 to TRBJ2-2, with TRBD2 matching over 9 bases. The ends lost 2 bases at V and 9 bases at J; junction bases unmatched: 5. Germline CDR1 is SGDLS and CDR2 is YYNGEE. The CDR3 length is 14 residues. CDR3 DNA: TGTGCCAGCAGCGTTGGCGGGGGGGCCTGGGAGCTGTTTTTT. It is translated as CASSVGGGAWELFF. The full variable domain, completed using reference TRBV9 and TRBJ2-2, is DSGVTQTPKHLITATGQRVTLRCSPRSGDLSVYWYQQSLDQGLQFLIQYYNGEERAKGNILERFSAQQFPDLHSELNLSSLELGDSALYFCASSVGGGAWELFFGEGSRLTVL.

The J gene is TRBJ1-5, the V gene TRBV4-1; D is undetermined. The CDR3 runs to 15 residues. Germline CDR1 is MGHRA and CDR2 is YSYEKL. V lost 2 bases to trimming and J lost 4 bases, with 12 bases between them. This chain's CDR3 is CASSQYKGGNQPQHF. The CDR3 region has the DNA TGCGCCAGCAGCCAATACAAGGGAGGAAATCAGCCCCAGCATTTT.

The chain joins TRBV7-6 to TRBJ2-5; D perhaps matches TRBD2 (5 bases). Germline V gives CDR1 SGHVS, CDR2 FNYEAQ. V lost 10 bases and J 5 bases, leaving 23 bases between the germline ends. The CDR3 consists of 15 residues. The CDR3 coding sequence is TGTGCCACCTCGAGGGTGGGTGCCTTGACCGAGACCCAGTACTTC. Its protein product is CATSRVGALTETQYF.

This clone came up a few times. The J gene is TRBJ2-1, the V gene TRBV10-3, with 14 bases that match TRBD2. Germline CDR1 ENHRY, CDR2 SYGVKD. The CDR3 is made up of 18 amino acids. Trimming removed 6 bases from V and 1 base from J; junction bases left unmatched: 8. The CDR3 nucleotides read TGTGCCATCAGCTCCGGGACTAGCGGGAGTTTGTCCTACAATGAGCAGTTCTTC. Protein product: CAISSGTSGSLSYNEQFF.

The rearrangement links TRBV6-4 to TRBJ1-1; D perhaps matches TRBD1 (5 bases). Germline V gene lookup returns CDR1 MRHNA and CDR2 SNTAGT. V lost 0 bases and J 7 bases, leaving 12 bases between the germline ends. The CDR3 has 14 residues. CDR3 residues: CASSDSRQGSEAFF. CDR3 sequence (DNA): TGTGCCAGCAGTGACTCCCGTCAGGGTAGTGAAGCTTTCTTT.

The gene calls are TRBV15 and TRBJ2-5, with 9 bases identical to TRBD2. This CDR3 comprises 15 residues. Per the germline V gene, CDR1 is LNHNV and CDR2 is YYDKDF (reference sequence). The ends lost 2 bases at V and 9 bases at J; junction bases unmatched: 10. In DNA form, the CDR3 reads TGTGCCACCAGCAGATCATGGACTAGCGAGATGGCCCAGTACTTC. It yields the protein CATSRSWTSEMAQYF. Together with reference TRBV15 and TRBJ2-5, the CDR3 gives the full variable domain: DAMVIQNPRYQVTQFGKPVTLSCSQTLNHNVMYWYQQKSSQAPKLLFHYYDKDFNNEADTPDNFQSRRPNTSFCFLDIRSPGLGDTAMYLCATSRSWTSEMAQYFGPGTRLLVL.

In its sample, this clone was seen a few times. The CDR3 nucleotides are TGCGCCAGCAGCTTGGAATTTAGCTCCTACAATGAGCAGTTCTTC. Protein product: CASSLEFSSYNEQFF. The chain carries TRBV5-1 and TRBJ2-1; D not certain. CDR3 length: 15 residues. The V gene lost 0 bases and the J gene lost 0 bases, with 7 bases spanning the gap. Germline V gene lookup returns CDR1 SGHRS and CDR2 YFSETQ.

The CDR3 region has the DNA TGTGCCAGCAGGTCTAGAGCCGGGACAACTAACTATGGCTACACCTTC. It codes for CASRSRAGTTNYGYTF. The rearrangement links TRBV5-6 to TRBJ1-2, with D perhaps matching TRBD1 (6 bases). Germline V lookup: CDR1 SGHDT, CDR2 YYEEEE. The CDR3 covers 16 residues. Trimming cost V 5 bases and J 0 bases, with 17 bases left between them.

The chain couples TRBV5-5 to TRBJ1-1, with D unclear. CDR1 is SGHKS, CDR2 YYEKEE, per germline (reference sequence). CDR3 length: 15 residues. Trimming removed 3 bases at V and 4 bases at J, with 16 bases between. Here the CDR3 DNA reads TGTGCCAGCAGCTGGCGACTCGGAGGCGGCACTGAAGCTTTCTTT. Translating gives CASSWRLGGGTEAFF.

The chain uses TRBV27 and TRBJ2-2; no clear D gene. The germline V gene encodes CDR1 MNHEY and CDR2 SMNVEV (reference sequence). The CDR3 loop spans 14 amino acids. Trimming removed 2 bases at V and 6 bases at J, with 10 bases between. CDR3 DNA: TGTGCCAGCAGTTTAGGAGTCCGAGCCGGGGAGCTGTTTTTT. Translation: CASSLGVRAGELFF.

This clone came up a few times. V is TRBV24-1 and J is TRBJ2-7; 7 nucleotides align to TRBD1. Per germline, CDR1 KGHDR and CDR2 SFDVKD. The CDR3 extends over 13 amino acids. The junction had 4 bases not matched to a gene; V was cut back by 4 bases and J by 5 bases. The CDR3 DNA is TGTGCCACCAGTGACGGGGACAGACACGAGCAGTACTTC. This codes for CATSDGDRHEQYF.

This clone was seen ten or more times. This rearrangement joins TRBV12-3 or TRBV12-4 to TRBJ2-1; D is undetermined. CDR3 length: 13 residues. Trimming shortened V by 2 bases and J by 4 bases, and 6 bases separated the two germline ends. CDR3: CASSLLGYNEQFF. The CDR3 coding sequence is TGTGCCAGCAGTTTACTCGGTTACAATGAGCAGTTCTTC.

The V and J genes are TRBV5-4 and TRBJ2-3, with 8 bases lining up with TRBD2. Trimming at V came to 4 bases and at J to 4 bases, leaving 5 bases not matched to a gene. The CDR3 runs 14 residues. CDR1 and CDR2 (germline): SGHNT, YYREEE (reference sequence). The CDR3 is CASSQGLGADTQYF. The CDR3, as DNA: TGTGCCAGCAGCCAGGGACTAGGGGCAGATACGCAGTATTTT. Looking up the rest from reference TRBV5-4 and TRBJ2-3 gives the full variable domain: ETGVTQSPTHLIKTRGQQVTLRCSSQSGHNTVSWYQQALGQGPQFIFQYYREEENGRGNFPPRFSGLQFPNYSSELNVNALELDDSALYLCASSQGLGADTQYFGPGTRLTVL.

The chain joins TRBV4-2 to TRBJ2-1; 9 bases align to TRBD2. V lost 0 bases to trimming and J lost 9 bases; unmatched junction nucleotides: 3. The CDR3 loop spans 14 amino acids. Germline CDR1 reads LGHNA; CDR2 reads YNFKEQ. The CDR3 nucleotides are TGTGCCAGCAGCCAAGACTGGCGGGGGGGTGAGCAGTTCTTC. This sequence encodes CASSQDWRGGEQFF.

This clone was seen a single time. The rearrangement links TRBV7-3 to TRBJ2-3; TRBD1 matches 9 bases. The CDR3 contains 16 residues. Germline-derived CDR1 and CDR2 are SGHTA and FQGTGA. Trimming removed 3 bases from V and 4 bases from J; junction bases left unmatched: 8. CDR3 sequence: CASSFTGQGRADTQYF. The CDR3 DNA reads TGTGCCAGCAGCTTTACCGGACAGGGGAGGGCAGATACGCAGTATTTT.